This passage covers 12 T cell receptor beta chains from one sample sequenced in a study of blood T cell repertoires in COVID-19. Using immunoSEQ multiplex PCR, the repertoire was profiled, and TCRdb retains in-frame clones only, with some absent. Of 250,000 to 350,000 clones in the sample, about nine tenths were seen once. Specimen: peripheral blood. These receptors came from a woman in her 30s with COVID-19, enrolled during active disease.

This chain uses TRBV2 with TRBJ1-5; 8 bases line up with TRBD1. The CDR3 runs 14 residues. In germline, CDR1 is SNHLY, CDR2 FYNNEI. V shed 6 bases, J shed 7 bases, and the junction held 8 bases outside the gene matches. CDR3 amino acids: CASRTTGEGQPQHF. In DNA form, the CDR3 reads TGTGCCAGCAGGACGACAGGGGAGGGACAGCCCCAGCATTTT. Looking up the rest from reference TRBV2 and TRBJ1-5 gives the full variable domain: EPEVTQTPSHQVTQMGQEVILRCVPISNHLYFYWYRQILGQKVEFLVSFYNNEISEKSEIFDDQFSVERPDGSNFTLKIRSTKLEDSAMYFCASRTTGEGQPQHFGDGTRLSIL.

J is TRBJ2-7 and V is TRBV7-9, with TRBD2 matching 7 bases. J gave up 6 bases and V 6 bases, and 5 bases lay outside the gene matches. This CDR3 is 12 amino acids long. Germline loops: CDR1 SEHNR, CDR2 FQNEAQ (reference sequence). The CDR3 DNA follows: TGTGCCAGCAGTGCCGGGAGGACCGAGCAGTACTTC. This codes for CASSAGRTEQYF.

The chain carries TRBV2 and TRBJ2-7, with 9 nucleotides matching TRBD2. The junction had 7 bases not matched to a gene; V was cut back by 3 bases and J by 4 bases. The germline CDR1 and CDR2 sequences are SNHLY and FYNNEI. CDR3 length: 15 amino acids. This CDR3 is CASSDPGGREYEQYF. The DNA of the CDR3 is TGTGCCAGCAGTGACCCTGGCGGGAGGGAGTACGAGCAGTACTTC. The full variable domain, its missing parts supplied by reference TRBV2 and TRBJ2-7, is EPEVTQTPSHQVTQMGQEVILRCVPISNHLYFYWYRQILGQKVEFLVSFYNNEISEKSEIFDDQFSVERPDGSNFTLKIRSTKLEDSAMYFCASSDPGGREYEQYFGPGTRLTVT.

This clone has just a few counts. V and J are TRBV18 and TRBJ2-1; 9 nucleotides line up with TRBD2. The CDR3 has 13 amino acids. V gave up 1 base and J gave up 8 bases; unmatched junction bases: 0. Germline V gene sequence: CDR1 KGHSH, CDR2 LQKENI. The CDR3 reads CASSPLAGDEQFF. CDR3 nucleotides: TGTGCCAGCTCACCACTAGCGGGAGATGAGCAGTTCTTC. Combining the CDR3 with reference TRBV18 and TRBJ2-1 gives the whole variable domain NAGVMQNPRHLVRRRGQEARLRCSPMKGHSHVYWYRQLPEEGLKFMVYLQKENIIDESGMPKERFSAEFPKEGPSILRIQQVVRGDSAAYFCASSPLAGDEQFFGPGTRLTVL.

CDR3 loop: CASSPGQAADGELFF. CDR3 nucleotides: TGCGCCAGCAGCCCCGGACAGGCGGCGGACGGGGAGCTGTTTTTT. The rearrangement uses TRBV5-1 and TRBJ2-2; 7 bases map to TRBD1. The germline gives CDR1 SGHRS, CDR2 YFSETQ. The CDR3 sequence is 15 residues long. The junction had 10 bases not matched to a gene; V was cut back by 4 bases and J by 7 bases.

The rearrangement links TRBV2 to TRBJ2-1; unclear D gene. V was clipped by 10 bases and J by 0 bases, with 16 bases between them. This CDR3 is 15 amino acids long. Germline values: CDR1 SNHLY, CDR2 FYNNEI. The CDR3 nucleotides read TGTGCCACTCCGGTTGCCCCGAGCTCCTACAATGAGCAGTTCTTC. Amino acid sequence: CATPVAPSSYNEQFF.

The rearrangement links TRBV11-3 to TRBJ2-7; 10 bases are shared with TRBD1. Germline values: CDR1 SGHNT, CDR2 YENEEA. V was pared by 4 bases and J by 3 bases, with 3 bases of the junction left unmatched. The CDR3 covers 14 residues. The CDR3 sequence is CASSSWDRGYEQYF. CDR3 sequence (DNA): TGTGCCAGCAGCTCTTGGGACAGGGGCTACGAGCAGTACTTC.

The chain employs TRBV30 and TRBJ2-7; D perhaps matches TRBD1 (6 bases). Germline CDR1 reads GTSNPN; CDR2 reads SVGIG (reference sequence). V dropped 2 bases and J dropped 4 bases, with 9 bases sitting between them. This CDR3 is built from 12 residues. The CDR3 spells CAWSPTGYEQYF. CDR3 DNA sequence: TGTGCCTGGAGTCCGACAGGTTACGAGCAGTACTTC.

The chain links TRBV28 to TRBJ2-2; 11 positions match TRBD2. With 6 bases clipped from V and 4 bases from J, the junction kept 7 bases outside the gene matches. CDR1 is MDHEN, CDR2 SYDVKM, per germline. The CDR3 is made up of 16 amino acids. CDR3 amino acids: CASSDGTSGRTGELFF. DNA for the CDR3: TGTGCCAGCAGCGACGGGACTAGCGGCCGCACCGGGGAGCTGTTTTTT.

The rearrangement uses TRBV19 and TRBJ1-3; D is unresolved. The V end was cut by 5 bases, the J end by 0 bases, with 14 bases between. The CDR3 spans 16 residues. The V gene's germline CDR1 is LNHDA and CDR2 SQIVND (reference sequence). The DNA of the CDR3 is TGTGCCAGTAGTTTTGATTTGAGGAGCTCTGGAAACACCATATATTTT. Translating gives CASSFDLRSSGNTIYF.

The J gene is TRBJ2-5, the V gene TRBV9, with 7 bases that match TRBD2. The germline V gene encodes CDR1 SGDLS and CDR2 YYNGEE. This CDR3 is built from 14 residues. The V segment lost 4 bases and the J segment 0 bases; nucleotides outside the gene matches: 3. In DNA form, the CDR3 reads TGTGCCAGCAGCTACGGGACTAACCAAGAGACCCAGTACTTC. Translating it yields CASSYGTNQETQYF.

Of note for this clone: Different DNA sequences within this sample yield the same CDR3. The genes are TRBV7-2 and TRBJ2-3; the D gene is possibly TRBD1 (5 bases). This CDR3 region has 13 residues. Trimming removed 3 bases at V and 5 bases at J, with 9 bases between. Looked up from germline, CDR1 is SGHTA and CDR2 is FQGNSA. The CDR3 loop reads CASSLQGGDTQYF. As DNA, the CDR3 is TGTGCCAGCAGCTTGCAGGGTGGAGATACGCAGTATTTT. The variable domain in full, completed from reference TRBV7-2 and TRBJ2-3, reads GAGVSQSPSNKVTEKGKDVELRCDPISGHTALYWYRQSLGQGLEFLIYFQGNSAPDKSGLPSDRFSAERTGGSVSTLTIQRTQQEDSAVYLCASSLQGGDTQYFGPGTRLTVL.